Below are 27 T cell receptor beta chains sequenced from a single sample in a study of blood T cell repertoires in COVID-19. TCRdb's table, derived via immunoSEQ multiplex PCR, lists solely in-frame clones and lacks some. Among approximately 230,000 clones, 70% to 85% were seen once, and the ten largest hold roughly 9.8%. Sequencing was carried out using peripheral blood. All receptors derive from a man of 80 years or more with acute or convalescent COVID-19.

In its sample, this clone was seen many times. The gene calls are TRBV5-1 and TRBJ2-7; 7 bases map to TRBD2. V was clipped by 0 bases and J by 3 bases; unmatched bases: 6. Germline-derived CDR1 and CDR2 are SGHRS and YFSETQ. This CDR3 is built from 15 residues. CDR3 loop: CASSLDSRGYYEQYF. The DNA of the CDR3 is TGCGCCAGCAGCTTGGATTCGCGGGGGTACTACGAGCAGTACTTC.

The chain is built from TRBV19 and TRBJ2-7, with 9 bases that match TRBD2. Trimming took 3 bases from V and 2 from J; bases not matched to a gene: 8. The germline gives CDR1 LNHDA, CDR2 SQIVND (reference sequence). This CDR3 has 16 amino acids. The DNA for the CDR3 is TGTGCCAGTAGTATTCGGGCTAGCGGGGCTCCCTACGAGCAGTACTTC. Protein product: CASSIRASGAPYEQYF.

The chain carries TRBV9 and TRBJ2-1; tentative D call: TRBD2 (6 bases). V was cut by 3 bases and J by 3 bases, with 10 bases left in between. The CDR3 has 14 amino acids. In germline, CDR1 is SGDLS, CDR2 YYNGEE. In DNA, the CDR3 is TGTGCCAGCAGCGGAGGACTACTCTACAATGAGCAGTTCTTC. Translated: CASSGGLLYNEQFF. Combining the CDR3 with reference TRBV9 and TRBJ2-1 gives the whole variable domain DSGVTQTPKHLITATGQRVTLRCSPRSGDLSVYWYQQSLDQGLQFLIQYYNGEERAKGNILERFSAQQFPDLHSELNLSSLELGDSALYFCASSGGLLYNEQFFGPGTRLTVL.

The rearrangement uses TRBV30 and TRBJ1-1; 8 nucleotides agree with TRBD1. The V segment lost 3 bases and the J segment 4 bases; nucleotides outside the gene matches: 1. The CDR3 runs to 12 residues. CDR1 GTSNPN and CDR2 SVGIG come from the germline V gene (reference sequence). The CDR3 reads CAWRDRVTEAFF. CDR3 coding DNA: TGTGCCTGGAGGGACAGGGTCACTGAAGCTTTCTTT.

This clone has only one observation. The V gene is TRBV29-1, the J gene TRBJ2-7; 9 bases line up with TRBD1. The germline gives CDR1 SQVTM, CDR2 ANQGSEA. CDR3 size: 14 residues. V gave up 4 bases and J gave up 1 base; unmatched junction bases: 5. The CDR3 spells CSVVRGQGSYEQYF. The CDR3 DNA reads as TGCAGCGTTGTGAGGGGACAGGGATCCTACGAGCAGTACTTC.

This chain uses TRBV4-1 with TRBJ2-6, with a weak D call TRBD1 (5 bases). Trimming removed 0 bases at V and 2 bases at J, with 8 bases between. The CDR3 consists of 16 residues. Per germline, CDR1 MGHRA and CDR2 YSYEKL. The CDR3 is CASSQEAGTGANVLTF. CDR3 DNA: TGCGCCAGCAGCCAAGAAGCAGGGACTGGGGCCAACGTCCTGACTTTC.

The rearrangement uses TRBV21-1 and TRBJ1-1; TRBD1 is taken as the D call from the table, unchecked against the DNA. TRBV21-1 is annotated as a pseudogene. The CDR3 totals 21 residues. The CDR3 DNA reads TGTGCCAGCAGCAAAATTCGGAGGGGGCTCCTGCTCACCATAATGAACACTGAAGCTTTCTTT. Its protein product is CASSKIRRGLLLTIMNTEAFF.

The chain carries TRBV3-1 (or the pseudogene TRBV3-2) and TRBJ2-7, with 10 bases that match TRBD2. CDR3 size: 16 residues. Germline-derived CDR1 and CDR2 are LGHDT and YNNKEL (reference sequence). J lost 6 bases, V lost 1 base, and 9 bases had no gene match. The CDR3 protein is CASSQAAGGPFREQYF. The CDR3 coding sequence is TGTGCCAGCAGCCAAGCAGCGGGAGGGCCGTTCCGCGAGCAGTACTTC.

The chain links TRBV10-2 to TRBJ2-5; 8 nucleotides align to TRBD2. Germline CDR1 WSHSY, CDR2 SAAADI. J gave up 2 bases and V 6 bases, and 8 bases lay outside the gene matches. The CDR3 is 15 residues long. Here the CDR3 reads CASRGSGKGQETQYF. CDR3 nucleotide sequence: TGCGCCAGCAGAGGTAGCGGGAAGGGACAAGAGACCCAGTACTTC.

The CDR3 loop reads CASSPYLTGVYGYTF. The CDR3 DNA is TGTGCCAGCAGCCCGTACTTAACAGGAGTCTATGGCTACACCTTC. The V call is TRBV5-4, the J call TRBJ1-2; the D gene is possibly TRBD1 (5 bases). CDR3 length: 15 residues. Germline assignment: CDR1 SGHNT and CDR2 YYREEE (reference sequence). The V end was cut by 4 bases, the J end by 4 bases, with 17 bases between.

The rearrangement links TRBV5-1 to TRBJ2-4; 9 bases line up with TRBD2. Trimming removed 4 bases from V and 8 bases from J; junction bases left unmatched: 7. CDR1 and CDR2 (germline): SGHRS, YFSETQ. The CDR3 length is 14 residues. CDR3: CASSLGLAQDIQYF. The CDR3 nucleotides are TGCGCCAGCAGCCTGGGACTAGCTCAGGACATTCAGTACTTC.

The chain links TRBV27 to TRBJ1-1; no clear D. The CDR3 covers 14 residues. Germline lookup yields CDR1 MNHEY and CDR2 SMNVEV (reference sequence). Trimming removed 6 bases from V and 3 bases from J, with 14 bases in between. CDR3 sequence: CASRSHTRDTEAFF. CDR3 nucleotide sequence: TGTGCCAGCAGATCCCACACCCGGGACACTGAAGCTTTCTTT.

The chain combines TRBV12-5 with TRBJ1-2; D remains ambiguous. This CDR3 is 12 amino acids long. V was clipped by 6 bases and J by 2 bases, with 7 bases between them. Germline CDR1 and CDR2: LGHNT and FRNRAP. The CDR3 is CASGSFNYGYTF. In DNA, the CDR3 is TGTGCTAGTGGCAGTTTCAACTATGGCTACACCTTC.

This chain joins TRBV5-6 and TRBJ1-6; TRBD1 agrees at 10 bases. Trimming cost V 0 bases and J 11 bases; bases outside gene matches: 5. Germline V gene lookup returns CDR1 SGHDT and CDR2 YYEEEE. The CDR3 sequence is 15 residues long. CDR3 sequence reads: CASSLGTGGLPPLHF. The CDR3, as DNA: TGTGCCAGCAGCTTGGGGACAGGGGGTTTGCCACCCCTCCACTTT.

The chain combines TRBV4-1 with TRBJ2-1; TRBD1 aligns across 8 bases. The CDR3 runs 18 residues. Trimming took 4 bases from V and 2 from J; bases not matched to a gene: 13. Germline CDR1 and CDR2: MGHRA and YSYEKL. This CDR3 is CASSPTGVGGTPYNEQFF. The CDR3 nucleotides are TGCGCCAGCAGCCCGACAGGGGTAGGCGGGACGCCCTACAATGAGCAGTTCTTC.

The genes are TRBV6-5 and TRBJ1-4, with D perhaps TRBD1 (6 bases). V was clipped by 0 bases and J by 5 bases, with 13 bases between them. Per the germline V gene, CDR1 is MNHEY and CDR2 is SVGAGI. This CDR3 has 16 amino acids. Here the CDR3 reads CASSYSSGDANEKLFF. The CDR3 DNA follows: TGTGCCAGCAGTTACTCCTCAGGGGATGCGAATGAAAAACTGTTTTTT.

The chain has TRBV7-8 and TRBJ2-7; a possible D gene is TRBD2 (5 bases). Trimming cost V 2 bases and J 0 bases, with 8 bases left between them. CDR3 length equals 14 residues. Germline V gene data show CDR1 as SGHVS and CDR2 as FQNEAQ. The CDR3 protein is CASSLMRASYEQYF. CDR3 DNA sequence: TGTGCCAGCAGCTTAATGCGGGCCTCCTACGAGCAGTACTTC.

The CDR3 protein is CASSVGGAREKLFF. As DNA, the CDR3 is TGTGCCAGCAGTGTAGGGGGGGCGAGGGAAAAACTGTTTTTT. The chain uses TRBV25-1 and TRBJ1-4, with D maybe TRBD1 (6 bases). Germline loops: CDR1 MGHDK, CDR2 SYGVNS. The CDR3 runs 14 residues. Trimming pared 4 bases from V and 8 bases from J, leaving 14 bases between.

The V call is TRBV18, the J call TRBJ2-3; D gene ambiguous. Germline V CDR1 and CDR2: KGHSH, LQKENI. Trimming pared 11 bases from V and 5 bases from J, leaving 5 bases between. CDR3 length equals 9 residues. CDR3 residues: CALGDTQYF. CDR3 DNA sequence: TGTGCCCTCGGAGATACGCAGTATTTT.

This clone turned up a few times. The chain recombines TRBV5-1 with TRBJ2-7; 8 nucleotides match TRBD2. Germline-derived CDR1 and CDR2 are SGHRS and YFSETQ. The trim removed 0 bases at V and 3 bases at J, leaving 5 bases unmatched. The CDR3 is 15 amino acids. CDR3 residues: CASSLASSGGYEQYF. In nucleotides, the CDR3 is TGCGCCAGCAGCTTGGCCTCGAGCGGGGGCTACGAGCAGTACTTC.

The rearrangement uses TRBV19 and TRBJ1-2, with 9 bases that match TRBD1. The junction had 17 bases not matched to a gene; V was cut back by 5 bases and J by 4 bases. The CDR3 is 18 amino acids. Germline CDR1 is LNHDA and CDR2 is SQIVND (reference sequence). CDR3: CASSGLPGQGVSLYGYTF. CDR3 DNA: TGTGCCAGTAGTGGTCTACCGGGACAGGGAGTTTCGCTCTATGGCTACACCTTC.

This clone was observed a handful of times. The chain combines TRBV6-5 with TRBJ2-7, with TRBD2 identical over 10 bases. This CDR3 contains 15 residues. Germline V lookup: CDR1 MNHEY, CDR2 SVGAGI. The junction had 12 bases not matched to a gene; V was cut back by 10 bases and J by 3 bases. The CDR3 region is CATRGAGGLRYEQYF. In DNA, the CDR3 is TGTGCCACCCGGGGAGCGGGAGGGCTACGCTACGAGCAGTACTTC.

V is TRBV5-4 and J is TRBJ2-7; D possibly corresponds to TRBD2 (6 bases). The CDR3 covers 14 residues. Trimming stripped 0 bases from V and 5 bases from J, with 12 bases between. The V gene's germline CDR1 is SGHNT and CDR2 YYREEE (reference sequence). CDR3 protein: CASSLGQGGDEQYF. The CDR3, as DNA: TGTGCCAGCAGCTTGGGTCAGGGAGGCGACGAGCAGTACTTC.

The sample holds a few counts of this clone. CDR3 nucleotide sequence: TGTGCCATCAGTGAGTCGGGACAGGGGGTCGAGCAGTACTTC. Protein sequence: CAISESGQGVEQYF. The chain couples TRBV10-3 to TRBJ2-7; 11 bases are a match to TRBD1. V lost 0 bases, J lost 6 bases, and 1 base stayed unmatched. From germline, CDR1 is ENHRY and CDR2 SYGVKD. This CDR3 contains 14 residues.

This clone showed up just a few times. The chain combines TRBV25-1 with TRBJ2-5; TRBD2 matches 13 bases. V shed 7 bases and J 7 bases; nucleotides not matched to a gene: 3. Germline CDR1 MGHDK, CDR2 SYGVNS. The CDR3 extends over 13 amino acids. Here the CDR3 reads CASKGLAGLTQYF. Here the CDR3 DNA reads TGTGCCAGCAAGGGACTAGCGGGGCTGACCCAGTACTTC.

In its sample, this clone was seen a few times. This chain connects TRBV19 to TRBJ1-4, with D possibly matching TRBD1 (6 bases). The CDR3 has 19 residues. Germline-derived CDR1 and CDR2 are LNHDA and SQIVND (reference sequence). Trimming shortened V by 6 bases and J by 0 bases, and 23 bases separated the two germline ends. CDR3 amino acids: CASSNRVPLGKATNEKLFF. As DNA, the CDR3 is TGTGCCAGTAGCAACAGGGTCCCGTTGGGTAAAGCAACTAATGAAAAACTGTTTTTT.

The rearrangement links TRBV11-2 to TRBJ2-1; no clear D gene. Trimming cost V 5 bases and J 0 bases, with 11 bases left between them. The CDR3 consists of 15 residues. Germline assignment: CDR1 SGHAT and CDR2 FQNNGV. The CDR3 region is CASSASPYSYNEQFF. For the CDR3, the DNA is TGTGCCAGCAGCGCCTCCCCCTACTCCTACAATGAGCAGTTCTTC.